The next 19 T cell receptor beta chains were all read from a single sample in a study of blood T cells in healthy people across ages. The authors ran a second PCR of about 6 to 11 cycles using a sample-barcoded 5' primer and a J-beta primer mix. TCRdb fed the 5' RACE reads into MiXCR, producing one record per CDR3 protein. The table has around 670,000 distinct CDR3 sequences, less than 35% seen once; the top ten hold more than 15%. The sequencing input was blood. The receptors stem from a woman aged 80 or older in good health.

This clonotype was observed a handful of times. This chain joins TRBV9 and TRBJ2-1; the match to TRBD2 covers 8 bases. CDR1 SGDLS and CDR2 YYNGEE come from the germline V gene. CDR3 length: 16 amino acids. The V gene end was trimmed by 2 bases and the J gene end by 6 bases; junction bases not matched to a gene: 10. Here the CDR3 DNA reads TGTGCCAGCAGCGTGGGTCCCGGGGGGGGGACCAATGAGCAGTTCTTC. Translated, it gives CASSVGPGGGTNEQFF.

This clonotype was seen more than once but under ten times. This may be a read error, as it is one base from a much larger clone. The rearrangement uses TRBV30 and TRBJ2-4, with a weak D call TRBD2 (6 bases). V shed 5 bases and J shed 14 bases, with 13 bases lying between them. Germline loops: CDR1 GTSNPN, CDR2 SVGIG (reference sequence). CDR3 length equals 10 residues. The DNA for the CDR3 is TGTGCCTGGGGAGGGTGGACCAAGTACTTC. This gives the protein CAWGGWTKYF.

The V call is TRBV30, the J call TRBJ1-2; D unclear. The CDR3 extends over 14 amino acids. Germline V gene data show CDR1 as GTSNPN and CDR2 as SVGIG (reference sequence). The V end was cut by 3 bases, the J end by 2 bases, with 13 bases between. CDR3 sequence (DNA): TGTGCCTGGAGCCCCGGCGAAGGGAACTATGGCTACACCTTC. Encoded protein: CAWSPGEGNYGYTF.

This clonotype was observed once. The chain has TRBV7-8 and TRBJ2-7; 7 bases align to TRBD2. The CDR3 extends over 16 amino acids. CDR1 is SGHVS and CDR2 is FQNEAQ in the germline V gene. The ends lost 4 bases at V and 2 bases at J; junction bases unmatched: 11. CDR3 coding DNA: TGTGCCAGCAGCTCCCGGGTTAGCGGGTCAACCTACGAGCAGTACTTC. It is translated as CASSSRVSGSTYEQYF. Together with reference TRBV7-8 and TRBJ2-7, the CDR3 gives the full variable domain: GAGVSQSPRYKVAKRGQDVALRCDPISGHVSLFWYQQALGQGPEFLTYFQNEAQLDKSGLPSDRFFAERPEGSVSTLKIQRTQQEDSAVYLCASSSRVSGSTYEQYFGPGTRLTVT.

The chain carries TRBV4-1 and TRBJ1-2; unclear D gene. The CDR3 totals 15 residues. V shed 0 bases and J shed 2 bases, with 10 bases lying between them. The germline gives CDR1 MGHRA, CDR2 YSYEKL. CDR3 nucleotide sequence: TGCGCCAGCAGCCAAGATCCAAGCGGGAACTATGGCTACACCTTC. It specifies CASSQDPSGNYGYTF.

This clonotype showed up many times. The chain recombines TRBV11-2 with TRBJ1-1; D not certain. Germline assignment: CDR1 SGHAT and CDR2 FQNNGV. Between the trimmed V and J ends, which lost 0 bases and 7 bases, there was a span of 15 bases. CDR3 length: 15 amino acids. This CDR3 reads CASSLDRGPPGEAFF. The CDR3 DNA reads TGTGCCAGCAGCTTAGATAGAGGACCCCCGGGTGAAGCTTTCTTT.

In the case of this clonotype: A read error may be the cause here, since a much bigger clone is one base away. The V call is TRBV7-3, the J call TRBJ1-1, with D possibly matching TRBD1 (5 bases). Trimming removed 6 bases at V and 6 bases at J, with 17 bases between. In germline, CDR1 is SGHTA, CDR2 FQGTGA. The CDR3 is 14 amino acids. The CDR3 sequence is CASRLTGTWAEAFF. CDR3 sequence (DNA): TGTGCCAGCAGGCTAACCGGGACTTGGGCTGAAGCTTTCTTT.

This chain uses TRBV30 with TRBJ2-1; D is uncertain. Trimming took off 2 bases at V and 4 bases at J, with 6 bases between the two ends. The germline gives CDR1 GTSNPN, CDR2 SVGIG (reference sequence). The CDR3 is 12 residues long. CDR3 nucleotides: TGTGCCTGGAGTCCCGGGTACAATGAGCAGTTCTTC. It codes for CAWSPGYNEQFF.

The sample holds many counts of this clonotype. The rearrangement uses TRBV7-6 and TRBJ2-7; D call uncertain. The CDR3 runs 14 residues. Germline V gene sequence: CDR1 SGHVS, CDR2 FNYEAQ. Trimming left V 4 bases short and J 5 bases short, with 15 bases between. The CDR3 is CASSSGPGADEQYF. CDR3 bases: TGTGCCAGCAGCTCCGGGCCAGGCGCGGACGAGCAGTACTTC.

This clonotype was observed at least ten times. The gene calls are TRBV20-1 and TRBJ1-4, with D possibly being TRBD1 (6 bases). The V end lost 3 bases, the J end lost 8 bases, and 13 bases lay between the germline ends. The CDR3 spans 13 residues. Germline CDR1 and CDR2: DFQATT and SNEGSKA (reference sequence). This chain's CDR3 is CSASGDIGEKLFF. Written as DNA, the CDR3 is TGCAGTGCTAGCGGGGACATAGGCGAAAAACTGTTTTTT.

Notes on this clonotype: One end of the junction does not line up with germline, which may come from a read error. This sequence joins TRBV12-3 or TRBV12-4 and TRBJ2-3; D not certain. The CDR3 covers 14 residues. The CDR3: CASSLGMPADAQYF. The CDR3 region has the DNA TGTGCCAGCAGTTTAGGAATGCCCGCAGATGCGCAGTATTTT.

The V and J genes are TRBV6-1 and TRBJ1-5; weak D call: TRBD1 (5 bases). Germline V gene lookup returns CDR1 MNHNS and CDR2 SASEGT. The CDR3 covers 14 residues. Trimming stripped 7 bases from V and 11 bases from J, with 21 bases between. The CDR3 protein is CASTDTGTTPAQHF. The CDR3 DNA sequence: TGTGCCAGCACGGATACCGGGACTACCCCCGCCCAGCATTTT.

V usage is TRBV10-3 and J usage is TRBJ2-7, with TRBD1 as a possible D gene (6 bases). Germline V gene data show CDR1 as ENHRY and CDR2 as SYGVKD. With 0 bases removed from V and 1 base from J, the gap between germline ends came to 10 bases. The CDR3 loop spans 15 amino acids. The CDR3 nucleotides are TGTGCCATCAGTGAGTCGGGGACACCTTCCTACGAGCAGTACTTC. Protein product: CAISESGTPSYEQYF.

The chain uses TRBV2 and TRBJ1-1; 8 bases line up with TRBD1. V gave up 6 bases and J gave up 10 bases; unmatched junction bases: 10. Germline values: CDR1 SNHLY, CDR2 FYNNEI. The CDR3 has 13 amino acids. CDR3 in DNA: TGTGCCAGCAGGGGGGATACAGGGGGTCGAGCTTTCTTT. Protein: CASRGDTGGRAFF.

This clonotype was picked up a small number of times. The chain uses TRBV6-1 and TRBJ2-3; weak D call: TRBD1 (5 bases). Per the germline V gene, CDR1 is MNHNS and CDR2 is SASEGT. Trimming pared 0 bases from V and 3 bases from J, leaving 10 bases between. The CDR3 loop spans 15 amino acids. CDR3 DNA sequence: TGTGCCAGCAGTGAAGCTCTTACAGGAACAGATACGCAGTATTTT. Its protein product is CASSEALTGTDTQYF.

This clonotype was picked up a small number of times. V is TRBV30 and J is TRBJ1-5, with 8 bases that match TRBD1. CDR3 length: 15 residues. Germline assignment: CDR1 GTSNPN and CDR2 SVGIG (reference sequence). The V segment lost 0 bases and the J segment 7 bases; nucleotides outside the gene matches: 8. The CDR3 loop reads CAWSVGGQGGQPQHF. Here the CDR3 DNA reads TGTGCCTGGAGTGTCGGCGGACAGGGCGGACAGCCCCAGCATTTT.

Many counts were recorded for this clonotype. The V and J genes are TRBV5-1 and TRBJ2-7; D unresolved. The CDR3 has 15 residues. Germline-derived CDR1 and CDR2 are SGHRS and YFSETQ. The V gene lost 0 bases and the J gene lost 3 bases, with 13 bases spanning the gap. The CDR3 nucleotides read TGCGCCAGCAGCTTGGGGACGCGGAGCAGCTACGAGCAGTACTTC. This encodes CASSLGTRSSYEQYF.

The chain uses TRBV12-3 or TRBV12-4 and TRBJ2-3; D call uncertain. Trimming cost V 6 bases and J 1 base, with 11 bases left between them. This CDR3 contains 14 residues. The CDR3 DNA reads TGTGCCAGCAGGGACCTTGTCGGCACAGATACGCAGTATTTT. The encoded protein is CASRDLVGTDTQYF.

Worth noting for this clonotype: Just one base apart from a much larger clone, this may be a read error. V is TRBV27 and J is TRBJ2-4, with D tentatively TRBD1 (7 bases). Germline CDR1 MNHEY, CDR2 SMNVEV (reference sequence). The V gene lost 6 bases and the J gene lost 13 bases, with 22 bases spanning the gap. This CDR3 is built from 14 residues. The CDR3 DNA sequence: TGTGCCAGCAGGAGAGGGCAGGGGGGCTGGGAGCAGTACTTC. The encoded protein is CASRRGQGGWEQYF.